The clone carrying this T cell receptor beta chain was counted only a few times. The antigen remains unidentified. This sample is drawn from a study of T cells after yellow fever vaccination. As for the study in general: When fractions had low cell numbers, they were prepared with SMART-Seq v4 Ultra Low Input.

CDR1 is SGHDT, CDR2 YYEEEE, per germline. The CDR3 has 16 residues. With V trimmed by 1 base and J by 7 bases, 6 bases remained unmatched. 5'RACE template switching produced TCR cDNA carrying a universal primer site and UMIs. TCRdb itself ran the 5' RACE reads through MiXCR, one entry per CDR3 protein. The data contain some 350,000 distinct CDR3 sequences, around 3.9% of them singletons. Notes on the study in general: Weaker overall was a secondary response that nonetheless peaked faster, on day 5 versus 15. The booster saw the reappearance of most primary-vaccination clones (roughly 96% CD4, less than 90% CD8).

This material consisted of PBMCs, taken 5 days after the yellow fever booster vaccination. The chain is built from TRBV5-6 and TRBJ2-1; 12 bases map to TRBD1. The sequence was collected from a man younger than 30 who received the YFV17D yellow fever vaccine. CDR3 DNA: TGTGCCAGCAGCTTGAGGGGACAGGGGGCGCGGAATGAGCAGTTCTTC. Amino acids: CASSLRGQGARNEQFF.